This is a list of T cell receptor beta chains from one sample in a study of long-term antiretroviral therapy in people with HIV. Assay used: immunoSEQ multiplex PCR; TCRdb lists only in-frame clones, some missing. The table shows around 25,000 clones, with around 88% occurring only once. The source material was unsorted PBMCs, sampled 3 years after starting antiretroviral therapy. These receptor sequences come from a man aged 18-30 years with HIV. Each CDR3 is given with its conserved first and last residue. D genes are given only for firm matches. The size field is filled for only some rows; it gives once, few, many or a size class.

cdr3_nt,cdr3_aa,j_call,clone_size,v_call,d_call
TGTGCCAGCAGCCACGGGACTCGGAGAGGGATTGTGGAAAAACTGTTTTTT,CASSHGTRRGIVEKLFF,TRBJ1-4,NA,TRBV5-6,NA
TGTGCCAGCAGCTTTAGTGGGGCACCCCTCCACTTT,CASSFSGAPLHF,TRBJ1-6,few,TRBV7-8,NA
TGTGCCAGCAGTTTATCCCCGACGAGTTCCTACGAGCAGTACTTC,CASSLSPTSSYEQYF,TRBJ2-7,NA,TRBV28,NA
TGTGCCAGCAGTGAAAGGCAGGTATACACTGAAGCTTTCTTT,CASSERQVYTEAFF,TRBJ1-1,NA,TRBV2,NA
TGTGCCAGCAGTGACACAAATCAGCCCCAGCATTTT,CASSDTNQPQHF,TRBJ1-5,NA,TRBV2,NA
TGTGCCAGCACCTCAAGGGTAACCGGGGAGCTGTTTTTT,CASTSRVTGELFF,TRBJ2-2,once,TRBV11-2,NA
TGTGCCAGCAGTTACGGGTTGAACACCGGGGAGCTGTTTTTT,CASSYGLNTGELFF,TRBJ2-2,once,TRBV6-6,NA
TGTGCCAGCAGTTTCCTCGGGGAAGAAAAACTGTTTTTT,CASSFLGEEKLFF,TRBJ1-4,NA,TRBV27,NA
TGCGCCAGCCCAGCGTCCTATAATTCACCCCTCCACTTT,CASPASYNSPLHF,TRBJ1-6,NA,TRBV5-1,NA
TGCGCCAGCAGCTTTGACGGTAGGGTAGGCCAGCCCCAGCATTTT,CASSFDGRVGQPQHF,TRBJ1-5,NA,TRBV5-1,NA
TGTGCCACCCTCACGGACAGGAACACTGAAGCTTTCTTT,CATLTDRNTEAFF,TRBJ1-1,NA,TRBV2,NA
TGTGCCAGCAGCTTCTCCTGGGGCTACGGGGAGCTGTTTTTT,CASSFSWGYGELFF,TRBJ2-2,NA,TRBV5-6,NA
TGTGCCATCAGTGAGTTGCCGAGCTCCTACGAGCAGTACTTC,CAISELPSSYEQYF,TRBJ2-7,NA,TRBV10-3,NA
TGCGCCAGCAGCTTGGTTTCGTCTTCTAATGAAAAACTGTTTTTT,CASSLVSSSNEKLFF,TRBJ1-4,NA,TRBV5-1,NA
TGTGCCAGCAGCTTTTTAGCGGTTTCTAGGCTATACAATGAGCAGTTCTTC,CASSFLAVSRLYNEQFF,TRBJ2-1,NA,TRBV11-2,NA
TGTGCCAGCAGCTCGCGGGACACTGATAGCAATCAGCCCCAGCATTTT,CASSSRDTDSNQPQHF,TRBJ1-5,NA,TRBV5-8,NA
TGCAGCGTTTCGGCCAGTGCCACCGGGGAGCTGTTTTTT,CSVSASATGELFF,TRBJ2-2,NA,TRBV29-1,NA
TGTGCCAGTAGTATTGAGCAGGTGGGGAATGAAAAACTGTTTTTT,CASSIEQVGNEKLFF,TRBJ1-4,NA,TRBV19,NA
TGTGCCAGTAGTATCAAACCCGGGGGAGAGCAGTTCTTC,CASSIKPGGEQFF,TRBJ2-1,NA,TRBV19,NA
TGCGCCAGCAGTACGGGGGTTGAGACCCAGTACTTC,CASSTGVETQYF,TRBJ2-5,NA,TRBV10-2,NA
TGCGCCAGCAGCGTGGGAAACACTGAAGCTTTCTTT,CASSVGNTEAFF,TRBJ1-1,NA,TRBV5-1,NA
TGTGCCAGTAGTTACGGGACCCATCGGGCCCAGTACTTC,CASSYGTHRAQYF,TRBJ2-5,once,TRBV19,NA
TGTGCCAGCAGATGGCGGACTCTTACAGGGGTTGACTATGGCTACACCTTC,CASRWRTLTGVDYGYTF,TRBJ1-2,few,TRBV2,TRBD1
TGTGCCAGTAGAGCGGGGGAAAGCAATGAGCAGTTCTTC,CASRAGESNEQFF,TRBJ2-1,NA,TRBV19,TRBD2
TGTGCCAGCAGCTTGCCGGGCCTCTATGGCTACACCTTC,CASSLPGLYGYTF,TRBJ1-2,once,TRBV5-4,NA
TGTGCCAGCAGTGGGTTTTGGGGGAACACTGAAGCTTTCTTT,CASSGFWGNTEAFF,TRBJ1-1,NA,TRBV6-1,NA
TGTGCCAGCAAGGGTGACAGGGGTTATTCACCCCTCCACTTT,CASKGDRGYSPLHF,TRBJ1-6,NA,TRBV2,TRBD1
TGTGCCAGCAGTGTGTTGGAGAGCTCTGGAAACACCATATATTTT,CASSVLESSGNTIYF,TRBJ1-3,NA,TRBV2,NA
TGTGCCAGCAAGAGTAATGAAAAACTGTTTTTT,CASKSNEKLFF,TRBJ1-4,NA,TRBV28,NA
TGCAGCGTGGCCAGGGAAGAGGGGAACACTGAAGCTTTCTTT,CSVAREEGNTEAFF,TRBJ1-1,once,TRBV29-1,NA
TGTGCCAGCAGCCCGAGACAGGGGGCAGATACGCAGTATTTT,CASSPRQGADTQYF,TRBJ2-3,NA,TRBV27,TRBD1
TGTGCCAGTAGTAGACAAGCGGGGGGTATAGATACGCAGTATTTT,CASSRQAGGIDTQYF,TRBJ2-3,NA,TRBV19,TRBD2
TGTGCCAGCAGCCCCCAGAGGGATTCACCCCTCCACTTT,CASSPQRDSPLHF,TRBJ1-6,NA,TRBV7-3,NA
TGCGCCAGCAGCCAAGGAGGAACCCAGCCCCAGCATTTT,CASSQGGTQPQHF,TRBJ1-5,NA,TRBV4-1,NA
TGTGCCAGCAGCGTAGCTGGGGAACAGAATACCTACGAGCAGTACTTC,CASSVAGEQNTYEQYF,TRBJ2-7,NA,TRBV9,NA
TGTGCCAGCAGTTTACCGGGTGGCCAGGGTGAAAAACTGTTTTTT,CASSLPGGQGEKLFF,TRBJ1-4,NA,TRBV28,NA
TGTGCCAGCAATCAAGGTAGCAATCAGCCCCAGCATTTT,CASNQGSNQPQHF,TRBJ1-5,NA,TRBV28,NA
TGCAGTGCTAGAGATCTACGGACCCAGTACTTC,CSARDLRTQYF,TRBJ2-5,NA,TRBV20-1,NA
TGTGCCAGCAGCTCGACTCGGGGCGGCCGAGAGCAGTTCTTC,CASSSTRGGREQFF,TRBJ2-1,few,TRBV7-3,NA
TGTGCCAGCAGCGTAGGGGGAGGGGCACCCGGGGAGCTGTTTTTT,CASSVGGGAPGELFF,TRBJ2-2,NA,TRBV9,TRBD2
TGTGCCAGCAGTTTGGGACAGGGGACTACCTACGAGCAGTACTTC,CASSLGQGTTYEQYF,TRBJ2-7,few,TRBV28,TRBD1
TGTGCCAGCAGTTCGGGGGCTGGGGGGCCCCAGCATTTT,CASSSGAGGPQHF,TRBJ1-5,few,TRBV28,NA
TGTGCCTGGAGTCCCGAGGTAGGACCGGACAGGTGGAACACTGAAGCTTTCTTT,CAWSPEVGPDRWNTEAFF,TRBJ1-1,NA,TRBV30,TRBD1
TGTGCCAGCAGGGGACAGGATCAGCCCCAGCATTTT,CASRGQDQPQHF,TRBJ1-5,few,TRBV2,TRBD1
TGTGCCAGCAGTTCTTGGGACAGGGGTACAGATACGCAGTATTTT,CASSSWDRGTDTQYF,TRBJ2-3,NA,TRBV27,TRBD1
TGTGCCAGCAGTTCAAGGGGGGGGGCCCCAGATACGCAGTATTTT,CASSSRGGAPDTQYF,TRBJ2-3,few,TRBV28,NA
TGTGCCAGCAGCCGACCGCCCTGGTTGCCTGCGGGCGGGGAGCTGTTTTTT,CASSRPPWLPAGGELFF,TRBJ2-2,NA,TRBV7-9,NA
TGTGCCAGCAGTGCTGAGTTTTACTATGGCTACACCTTC,CASSAEFYYGYTF,TRBJ1-2,NA,TRBV6-1,NA
TGTGCCAGTAGGCGGCAGGACACCACCGGGGAGCTGTTTTTT,CASRRQDTTGELFF,TRBJ2-2,NA,TRBV19,NA
TGTGCCAGCAGCTTAAACCCAGGGGCTGGAAACACCATATATTTT,CASSLNPGAGNTIYF,TRBJ1-3,NA,TRBV7-9,NA
TGTGCCAGCAGCCCGGGACTAGCGGGGGCAGAGACCCAGTACTTC,CASSPGLAGAETQYF,TRBJ2-5,NA,TRBV7-2,TRBD2
TGCGCCAGCAGCCAAGTTGCTCTAGGACTACCAGACTACGAGCAGTACTTC,CASSQVALGLPDYEQYF,TRBJ2-7,NA,TRBV4-1,NA
TGTGCCAGCAGCTTTGGGTTGACCGGGGATCTCACTTCACCCCTCCACTTT,CASSFGLTGDLTSPLHF,TRBJ1-6,NA,TRBV7-9,NA
TGTGCCAGCAGTGCGGTCACCGATACGCAGTATTTT,CASSAVTDTQYF,TRBJ2-3,NA,TRBV6-1,NA
TGTGCCAGTAGTGACTACACTTCCTACGAGCAGTACTTC,CASSDYTSYEQYF,TRBJ2-7,few,TRBV19,NA
TGTGCCAGCAGCTCCGCCACAGATACGCAGTATTTT,CASSSATDTQYF,TRBJ2-3,NA,TRBV5-5,NA
TGTGCCAGTAGTGTCAATAGCGGGGGGGTCACAGATACGCAGTATTTT,CASSVNSGGVTDTQYF,TRBJ2-3,NA,TRBV19,TRBD2
TGTGCCAGCAGCTTAACCGGGGGGGCGTCCAAAAACATTCAGTACTTC,CASSLTGGASKNIQYF,TRBJ2-4,NA,TRBV7-3,TRBD2
TGTGCCAGCAGCGTAGCTCTTGTTACAGGGGGCTATGAAAAACTGTTTTTT,CASSVALVTGGYEKLFF,TRBJ1-4,once,TRBV9,TRBD1